The 32 T cell receptor beta chains presented below share a single source sample, sequenced in a study of identical twins' blood T cells. TCRdb fed the 5' RACE reads into MiXCR, producing one record per CDR3 protein. The data hold fewer than 450,000 distinct CDR3 sequences, with roughly 30% observed a single time. The sample taken for sequencing was PBMCs. These receptors all stem from a woman aged 18-50 years in good health.

Written as DNA, the CDR3 is TGTGCCAGCAGCTTAGGAAGAATATCGAACACTGAAGCTTTCTTT. Protein product: CASSLGRISNTEAFF. The rearrangement uses TRBV7-2 and TRBJ1-1; no reliable D call. CDR3 size: 15 residues. Trimming took 1 base from V and 1 from J, leaving 10 bases between them. Germline values: CDR1 SGHTA, CDR2 FQGNSA.

The sample holds many counts of this clonotype. The rearrangement links TRBV20-1 to TRBJ2-2, with D unclear. The germline CDR1 and CDR2 sequences are DFQATT and SNEGSKA (reference sequence). CDR3 length equals 12 residues. V lost 5 bases to trimming and J lost 7 bases, with 11 bases between them. CDR3 DNA sequence: TGCAGTGCTCCCACCGAAGGCGGGGAGCTGTTTTTT. Protein: CSAPTEGGELFF.

This clonotype was detected a few times. The V call is TRBV29-1, the J call TRBJ1-2, with TRBD1 matching over 7 bases. The CDR3 sequence is 12 residues long. The V gene's germline CDR1 is SQVTM and CDR2 ANQGSEA. V lost 5 bases, J lost 5 bases, and 5 bases stayed unmatched. The CDR3 here is CSVLDRFYGYTF. The CDR3 DNA follows: TGCAGCGTTCTGGACAGGTTTTATGGCTACACCTTC.

In this sample, this clonotype turned up a few times. The chain has TRBV4-3 and TRBJ1-6, with D possibly being TRBD1 (6 bases). The V end lost 2 bases, the J end lost 9 bases, and 14 bases lay between the germline ends. The CDR3 sequence is 15 residues long. Germline V gene lookup returns CDR1 LGHNA and CDR2 YSLEER. In DNA, the CDR3 is TGCGCCAGCAGCCAAAAATCGGGGGCCGGTTCACCCCTCCACTTT. Protein: CASSQKSGAGSPLHF.

Only a few counts were recorded for this clonotype. This chain links TRBV5-1 with TRBJ1-6, with a weak D call TRBD1 (6 bases). The germline gives CDR1 SGHRS, CDR2 YFSETQ. V shed 0 bases and J shed 8 bases, with 12 bases lying between them. The CDR3 covers 15 residues. The CDR3 loop is CASSLGTEFYSPLHF. As DNA, the CDR3 is TGCGCCAGCAGCTTGGGGACAGAATTTTATTCACCCCTCCACTTT.

This clonotype was counted a few times. The chain has TRBV7-2 and TRBJ2-7, with D hard to call. Germline V lookup: CDR1 SGHTA, CDR2 FQGNSA. Trimming took off 1 base at V and 7 bases at J, with 11 bases between the two ends. This CDR3 spans 13 amino acids. In nucleotides, the CDR3 is TGTGCCAGCAGCTTAGAGGCCCTCGGAGAGCAGTACTTC. It is translated as CASSLEALGEQYF.

Remarks on this clonotype: Compared with germline, one end of the junction differs, possibly owing to a read error. This sequence joins TRBV6-6 and TRBJ1-1, with D possibly matching TRBD1 (5 bases). This CDR3 has 14 amino acids. Germline CDR1 reads MNHNY; CDR2 reads SVGAGI (reference sequence). CDR3 in DNA: TGTGCCAGCACCCCTGGACATTTGAACGCTGAAGCTTTCTTT. The encoded protein is CASTPGHLNAEAFF.

The chain joins TRBV25-1 to TRBJ2-5; D is unresolved. V was shortened by 7 bases and J by 5 bases, with 14 bases between the two germline ends. Germline V CDR1 and CDR2: MGHDK, SYGVNS. CDR3 length: 13 amino acids. CDR3 nucleotides: TGTGCCAGCACTAAACCCCTGGAGGAGACCCAGTACTTC. Protein product: CASTKPLEETQYF.

The chain recombines TRBV6-1 with TRBJ1-2; D perhaps matches TRBD1 (5 bases). This CDR3 spans 14 amino acids. The ends were cut back, 4 bases at V and 5 bases at J, with 14 bases in the middle. Germline V CDR1 and CDR2: MNHNS, SASEGT. The CDR3 sequence: CASSGRGADYGYTF. CDR3 bases: TGTGCCAGCAGTGGAAGAGGGGCCGATTATGGCTACACCTTC.

Regarding this clonotype: At one end the junction does not follow the germline gene, possibly because of a read error. J is TRBJ2-7 and V is TRBV12-5; the match to TRBD2 covers 7 bases. The length of the CDR3 is 13 residues. The germline gives CDR1 LGHNT, CDR2 FRNRAP. For the CDR3, the DNA is TGTGCTAGTGATGAGGGCAGGGACTACGAGCTGTACTTC. This gives the protein CASDEGRDYELYF. Full variable domain (rest looked up from reference TRBV12-5 and TRBJ2-7): DARVTQTPRHKVTEMGQEVTMRCQPILGHNTVFWYRQTMMQGLELLAYFRNRAPLDDSGMPKDRFSAEMPDATLATLKIQPSEPRDSAVYFCASDEGRDYELYFGPGTRLTVT.

Only a few counts were recorded for this clonotype. J is TRBJ1-1 and V is TRBV5-1, with a possible D match to TRBD1 (5 bases). CDR1 is SGHRS and CDR2 is YFSETQ in the germline V gene. V was pared by 0 bases and J by 0 bases, with 9 bases between. The CDR3 covers 15 residues. The CDR3 spells CASSLAGPMNTEAFF. CDR3 DNA: TGCGCCAGCAGCTTGGCAGGGCCCATGAACACTGAAGCTTTCTTT.

The sample holds a few counts of this clonotype. A much larger clone lies one base from this, so it may be a read error. This CDR3 reads CIVRDSNYGYTF. The DNA for the CDR3 is TGCATCGTAAGGGACAGTAACTATGGCTACACCTTC. The gene calls are TRBV29-1 and TRBJ1-2; 7 bases line up with TRBD1. From germline, CDR1 is SQVTM and CDR2 ANQGSEA. This CDR3 has 12 amino acids.

A word on this clonotype: A much more abundant neighbour one base away suggests this may be a read error. V and J are TRBV20-1 and TRBJ1-2; no firm D call. CDR1 is DFQATT, CDR2 SNEGSKA, per germline (reference sequence). The CDR3 consists of 10 residues. The CDR3 loop is CSAGNYGHTF. In DNA form, the CDR3 reads TGCAGTGCAGGGAACTATGGCCACACCTTC.

There are a few counts of this clonotype. This chain uses TRBV12-3 or TRBV12-4 with TRBJ2-2; TRBD2 agrees at 9 bases. The length of the CDR3 is 18 residues. The trim removed 4 bases at V and 1 base at J, leaving 10 bases unmatched. The CDR3 coding sequence is TGTGCCAGCAGTTCCCCTAGGACTAGCGTCCTGAACACCGGGGAGCTGTTTTTT. Its translation is CASSSPRTSVLNTGELFF.

The chain recombines TRBV4-3 with TRBJ1-1; tentative D call: TRBD1 (5 bases). This CDR3 contains 14 residues. V was pared by 1 base and J by 6 bases, with 12 bases between. The germline gives CDR1 LGHNA, CDR2 YSLEER. The CDR3 DNA reads as TGCGCCAGCAGCCAAGTGCAGGGAACCCCTGAAGCTTTCTTT. This translates into CASSQVQGTPEAFF.

The gene calls are TRBV3-1 and TRBJ2-1, with a possible D match to TRBD1 (7 bases). CDR1 and CDR2 from the germline V gene are LGHDT and YNNKEL (reference sequence). The CDR3 consists of 16 residues. Between the trimmed V and J ends, which lost 0 bases and 5 bases, there was a span of 14 bases. CDR3 DNA: TGTGCCAGCAGCCAAGAAGGGAGGCAGGGGGACAATGAGCAGTTCTTC. Protein sequence: CASSQEGRQGDNEQFF.

This clonotype occurred a few times. The genes are TRBV6-5 and TRBJ2-7, with D uncertain. Trimming removed 4 bases from V and 1 base from J, with 11 bases in between. This CDR3 region has 14 residues. CDR1 and CDR2 (germline): MNHEY, SVGAGI. CDR3: CASSLVPKSYEQYF. The CDR3 DNA is TGTGCCAGCAGTTTAGTTCCCAAATCCTACGAGCAGTACTTC.

This clonotype was seen many times. CDR3 in DNA: TGCAGCGTTACCAGGGGAAACTATGGCTACACCTTC. This translates into CSVTRGNYGYTF. The V gene is TRBV29-1, the J gene TRBJ1-2, with D perhaps matching TRBD1 (6 bases). The V end lost 5 bases, the J end lost 2 bases, and 9 bases lay between the germline ends. The CDR3 spans 12 residues. The V gene's germline CDR1 is SQVTM and CDR2 ANQGSEA.

This rearrangement joins TRBV5-4 to TRBJ1-2, with D possibly matching TRBD1 (6 bases). The CDR3 length is 12 residues. Germline V lookup: CDR1 SGHNT, CDR2 YYREEE (reference sequence). V lost 4 bases and J lost 8, with 12 bases in between. For the CDR3, the DNA is TGTGCCAGCAGCGTTCCGGACAGCGGCTACACCTTC. This codes for CASSVPDSGYTF. The variable domain in full, with the rest retrieved from reference TRBV5-4 and TRBJ1-2, is ETGVTQSPTHLIKTRGQQVTLRCSSQSGHNTVSWYQQALGQGPQFIFQYYREEENGRGNFPPRFSGLQFPNYSSELNVNALELDDSALYLCASSVPDSGYTFGSGTRLTVV.

This clonotype was seen a handful of times. The chain combines TRBV20-1 with TRBJ1-2, with D perhaps matching TRBD1 (6 bases). Trimming stripped 0 bases from V and 1 base from J, with 18 bases between. The V gene's germline CDR1 is DFQATT and CDR2 SNEGSKA (reference sequence). The CDR3 consists of 17 residues. The CDR3 DNA follows: TGCAGTGCTAGAGATCAACAGGGAATTCCCCTTAACTATGGCTACACCTTC. Its translation is CSARDQQGIPLNYGYTF.

V usage is TRBV7-2 and J usage is TRBJ1-1; 7 bases line up with TRBD1. Germline V lookup: CDR1 SGHTA, CDR2 FQGNSA. The CDR3 runs 16 residues. J gave up 0 bases and V 3 bases, and 7 bases lay outside the gene matches. DNA of the CDR3: TGTGCCAGCAGCTTCCCCATGACAGGGCTGAACACTGAAGCTTTCTTT. This encodes CASSFPMTGLNTEAFF.

The chain couples TRBV5-5 to TRBJ2-2; 8 nucleotides match TRBD1. There are 16 residues in the CDR3. Germline CDR1 and CDR2: SGHKS and YYEKEE (reference sequence). The trim removed 3 bases at V and 3 bases at J, leaving 7 bases unmatched. The CDR3: CASSSGQGMDTGELFF. CDR3 DNA: TGTGCCAGCAGCTCAGGACAGGGAATGGACACCGGGGAGCTGTTTTTT.

Only a few counts were recorded for this clonotype. V is TRBV9 and J is TRBJ2-1; D not certain. The germline V gene has CDR1 SGDLS and CDR2 YYNGEE. V was shortened by 4 bases and J by 6 bases, with 14 bases between the two germline ends. The CDR3 runs 14 residues. This chain's CDR3 is CASSLRVRTNEQFF. Here the CDR3 DNA reads TGTGCCAGCAGCCTACGTGTTCGGACCAATGAGCAGTTCTTC.

The V gene is TRBV6-5, the J gene TRBJ2-7, with 9 nucleotides matching TRBD1. V lost 5 bases to trimming and J lost 3 bases; unmatched junction nucleotides: 8. This CDR3 is 15 amino acids long. The germline CDR1 and CDR2 sequences are MNHEY and SVGAGI. The CDR3 here is CASSTTGTGLYEQYF. The CDR3 DNA reads TGTGCCAGCAGTACGACCGGGACAGGGCTCTACGAGCAGTACTTC.

The V call is TRBV20-1, the J call TRBJ2-3, with 7 positions matching TRBD2. Looked up from germline, CDR1 is DFQATT and CDR2 is SNEGSKA (reference sequence). CDR3 length equals 15 residues. Trimming took 1 base from V and 3 from J; bases not matched to a gene: 7. The CDR3 DNA follows: TGCAGTGCTAGAGCTAGCGGTTTTAGGACAGATACGCAGTATTTT. It codes for CSARASGFRTDTQYF.

This clonotype appeared many times. The genes are TRBV4-1 and TRBJ2-1; D may be TRBD2 (5 bases). Germline CDR1 is MGHRA and CDR2 is YSYEKL. V gave up 1 base and J gave up 0 bases, with 7 bases separating them. The CDR3 spans 15 residues. Here the CDR3 DNA reads TGCGCCAGCAGCCAAGTAGGGAGCTCCTACAATGAGCAGTTCTTC. The encoded protein is CASSQVGSSYNEQFF.

V gene TRBV9 combines with J gene TRBJ1-5; perhaps TRBD1 as D (6 bases). The germline CDR1 and CDR2 sequences are SGDLS and YYNGEE. CDR3 length: 15 amino acids. Trimming shortened V by 0 bases and J by 7 bases, and 14 bases separated the two germline ends. The CDR3 is CASSVGWGLQQPQHF. The CDR3, as DNA: TGTGCCAGCAGCGTAGGTTGGGGGCTACAGCAGCCCCAGCATTTT.

This clonotype was observed a handful of times. The chain carries TRBV7-9 and TRBJ2-1; possible D gene TRBD1, 5 bases. CDR3 length: 14 residues. Trimming pared 6 bases from V and 4 bases from J, leaving 13 bases between. Germline V gene sequence: CDR1 SEHNR, CDR2 FQNEAQ (reference sequence). This CDR3 is CASSPRTRYNEQFF. As DNA, the CDR3 is TGTGCCAGCAGTCCTAGGACAAGATACAATGAGCAGTTCTTC.

This clonotype was seen only a few times. V gene TRBV29-1 combines with J gene TRBJ2-7; D might be TRBD2 (5 bases). The V gene's germline CDR1 is SQVTM and CDR2 ANQGSEA. CDR3 length: 10 amino acids. The V end was cut by 6 bases, the J end by 6 bases, with 9 bases between. CDR3 sequence reads: CSVLGSEQYF. As DNA, the CDR3 is TGCAGCGTCCTAGGGAGCGAGCAGTACTTC.

This clonotype was detected ten times or more. The chain is built from TRBV4-3 and TRBJ2-5, with a tentative D call TRBD2 (6 bases). Germline V lookup: CDR1 LGHNA, CDR2 YSLEER. The CDR3 is made up of 17 amino acids. With 4 bases removed from V and 4 bases from J, the gap between germline ends came to 22 bases. In DNA form, the CDR3 reads TGCGCCAGCAGCCTCCCCCTTAGCGGAGCCCAGGGAGAGACCCAGTACTTC. Residues: CASSLPLSGAQGETQYF.

This sequence joins TRBV7-9 and TRBJ1-5; D remains ambiguous. Germline V gene sequence: CDR1 SEHNR, CDR2 FQNEAQ (reference sequence). CDR3 length equals 13 residues. V was trimmed by 3 bases and J by 4 bases, leaving 7 bases between them. CDR3 nucleotides: TGTGCCAGCAGCTTGAAGGAAAATCAGCCCCAGCATTTT. Amino acids: CASSLKENQPQHF.

Written as DNA, the CDR3 is TGTGCCAGCAGCCAAGGCCCCTTCCGTTTCAATGAGCAGTTCTTC. It codes for CASSQGPFRFNEQFF. V gene TRBV14 combines with J gene TRBJ2-1; D ambiguous. V gave up 1 base and J gave up 6 bases, with 13 bases separating them. Looked up from germline, CDR1 is SGHDN and CDR2 is FVKESK. The CDR3 contains 15 residues.